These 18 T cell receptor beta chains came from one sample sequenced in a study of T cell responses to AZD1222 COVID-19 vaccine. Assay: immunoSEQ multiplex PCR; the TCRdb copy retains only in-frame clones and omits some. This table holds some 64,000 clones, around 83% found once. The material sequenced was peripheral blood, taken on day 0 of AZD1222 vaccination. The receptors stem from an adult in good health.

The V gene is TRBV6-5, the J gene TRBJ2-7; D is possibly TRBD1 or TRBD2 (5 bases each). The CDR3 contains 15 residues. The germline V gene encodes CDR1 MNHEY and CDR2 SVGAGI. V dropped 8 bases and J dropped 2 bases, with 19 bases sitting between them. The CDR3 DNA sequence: TGTGCCAGCTACCATCGGGCAGGGAGACCCTACGAGCAGTACTTC. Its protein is CASYHRAGRPYEQYF.

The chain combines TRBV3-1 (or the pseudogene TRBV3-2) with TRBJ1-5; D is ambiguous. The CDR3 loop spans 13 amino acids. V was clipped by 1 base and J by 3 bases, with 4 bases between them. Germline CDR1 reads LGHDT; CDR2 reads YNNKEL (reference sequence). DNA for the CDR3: TGTGCCAGCAGCCAAGTTACCAATCAGCCCCAGCATTTT. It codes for CASSQVTNQPQHF.

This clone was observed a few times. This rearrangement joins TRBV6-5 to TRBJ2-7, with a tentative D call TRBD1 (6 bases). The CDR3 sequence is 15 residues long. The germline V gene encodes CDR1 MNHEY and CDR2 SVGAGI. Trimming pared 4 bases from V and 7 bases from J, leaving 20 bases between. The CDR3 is CASSSPGTIISEQYF. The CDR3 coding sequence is TGTGCCAGCAGTTCCCCCGGGACAATAATTTCGGAGCAGTACTTC.

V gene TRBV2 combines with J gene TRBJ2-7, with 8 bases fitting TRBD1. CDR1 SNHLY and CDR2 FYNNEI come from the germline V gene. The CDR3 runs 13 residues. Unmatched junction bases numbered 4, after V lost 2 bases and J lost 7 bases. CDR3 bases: TGTGCCAGCAGTGAACAGGGGGCGGGGGAGCAGTACTTC. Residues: CASSEQGAGEQYF.

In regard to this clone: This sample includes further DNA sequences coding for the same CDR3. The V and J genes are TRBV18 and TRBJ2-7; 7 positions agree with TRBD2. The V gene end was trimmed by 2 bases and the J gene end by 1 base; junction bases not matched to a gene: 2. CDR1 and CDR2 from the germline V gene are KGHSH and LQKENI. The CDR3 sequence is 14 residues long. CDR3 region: CASSPGLVSYEQYF. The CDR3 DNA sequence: TGTGCCAGCTCACCAGGACTAGTTTCCTACGAGCAGTACTTC. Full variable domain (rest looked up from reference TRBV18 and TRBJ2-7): NAGVMQNPRHLVRRRGQEARLRCSPMKGHSHVYWYRQLPEEGLKFMVYLQKENIIDESGMPKERFSAEFPKEGPSILRIQQVVRGDSAAYFCASSPGLVSYEQYFGPGTRLTVT.

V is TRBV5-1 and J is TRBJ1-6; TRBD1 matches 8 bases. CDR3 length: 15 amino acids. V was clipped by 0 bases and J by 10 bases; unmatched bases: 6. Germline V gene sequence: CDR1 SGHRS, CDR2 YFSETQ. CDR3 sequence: CASSLGTGMNSPLHF. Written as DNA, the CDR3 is TGCGCCAGCAGCTTGGGGACAGGGATGAACTCACCCCTCCACTTT.

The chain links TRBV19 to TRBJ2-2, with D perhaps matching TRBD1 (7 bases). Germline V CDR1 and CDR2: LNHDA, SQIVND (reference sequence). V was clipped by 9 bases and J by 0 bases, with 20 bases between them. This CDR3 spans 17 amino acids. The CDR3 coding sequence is TGTGCCAGCGGCAGGGGGGCCGGGACACCGAACACCGGGGAGCTGTTTTTT. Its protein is CASGRGAGTPNTGELFF.

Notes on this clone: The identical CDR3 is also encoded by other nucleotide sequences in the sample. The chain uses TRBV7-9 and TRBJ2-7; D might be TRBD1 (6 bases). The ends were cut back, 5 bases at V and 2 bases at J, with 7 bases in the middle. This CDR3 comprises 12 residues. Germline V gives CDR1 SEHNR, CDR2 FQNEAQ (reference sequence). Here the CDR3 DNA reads TGTGCCAGCAGCAGGGGGACCTACGAGCAGTACTTC. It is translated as CASSRGTYEQYF.

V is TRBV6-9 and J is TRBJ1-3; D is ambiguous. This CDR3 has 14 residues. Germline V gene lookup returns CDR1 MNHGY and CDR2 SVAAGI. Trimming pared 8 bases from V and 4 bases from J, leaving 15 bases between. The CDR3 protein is CASYHYFWGNTIYF. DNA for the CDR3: TGTGCCAGCTACCACTACTTTTGGGGAAACACCATATATTTT.

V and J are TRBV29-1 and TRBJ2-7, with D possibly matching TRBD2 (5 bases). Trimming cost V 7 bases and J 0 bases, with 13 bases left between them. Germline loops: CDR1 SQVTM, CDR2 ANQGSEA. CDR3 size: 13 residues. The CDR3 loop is CSATNEFSYEQYF. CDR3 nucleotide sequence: TGCAGCGCGACTAATGAATTCTCCTACGAGCAGTACTTC.

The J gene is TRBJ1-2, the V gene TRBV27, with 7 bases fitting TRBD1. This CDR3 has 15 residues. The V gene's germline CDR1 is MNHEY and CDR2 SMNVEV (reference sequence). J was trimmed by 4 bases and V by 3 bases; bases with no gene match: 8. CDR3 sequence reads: CASSLTWDSIYGYTF. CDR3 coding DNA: TGTGCCAGCAGTTTGACGTGGGACAGCATCTATGGCTACACCTTC.

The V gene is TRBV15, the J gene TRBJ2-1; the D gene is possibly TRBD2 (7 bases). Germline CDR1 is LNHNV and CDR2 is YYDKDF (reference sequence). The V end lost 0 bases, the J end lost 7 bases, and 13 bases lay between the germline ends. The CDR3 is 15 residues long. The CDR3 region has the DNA TGTGCCACCAGCAGAGACGCGGGGGCGGGAAATGAGCAGTTCTTC. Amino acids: CATSRDAGAGNEQFF.

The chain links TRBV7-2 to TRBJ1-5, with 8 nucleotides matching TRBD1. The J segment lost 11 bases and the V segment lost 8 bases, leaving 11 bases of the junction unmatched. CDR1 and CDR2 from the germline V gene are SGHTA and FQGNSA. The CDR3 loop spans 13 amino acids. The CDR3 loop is CASGLDREPAQHF. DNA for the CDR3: TGTGCCAGCGGACTGGACAGGGAGCCGGCCCAGCATTTT.

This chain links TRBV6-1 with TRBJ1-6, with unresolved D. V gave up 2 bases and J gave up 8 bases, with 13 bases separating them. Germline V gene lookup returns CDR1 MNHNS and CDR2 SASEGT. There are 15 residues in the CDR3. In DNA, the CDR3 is TGTGCCAGCAGTGAAAAGGACGTTGATGATTCACCCCTCCACTTT. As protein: CASSEKDVDDSPLHF.

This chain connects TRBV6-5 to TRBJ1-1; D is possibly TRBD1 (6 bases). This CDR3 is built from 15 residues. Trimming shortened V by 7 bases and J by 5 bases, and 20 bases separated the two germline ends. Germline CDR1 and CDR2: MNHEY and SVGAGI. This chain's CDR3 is CASTRGALGGTEAFF. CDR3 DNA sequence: TGTGCCAGCACCCGGGGGGCCCTCGGAGGGACTGAAGCTTTCTTT.

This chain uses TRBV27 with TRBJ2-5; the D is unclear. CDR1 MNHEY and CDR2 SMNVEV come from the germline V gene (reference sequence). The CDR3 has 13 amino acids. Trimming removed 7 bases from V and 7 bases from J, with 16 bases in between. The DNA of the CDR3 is TGTGCCAGCACCCTGATGATGGGTGGGACCCAGTACTTC. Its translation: CASTLMMGGTQYF.

The chain's CDR3 is CASTPSLGTGGGYTF. In DNA, the CDR3 is TGTGCCAGCACCCCCTCACTGGGGACAGGAGGGGGCTACACCTTC. The gene calls are TRBV7-2 and TRBJ1-2, with 8 nucleotides matching TRBD1. V shed 7 bases, J shed 8 bases, and the junction held 15 bases outside the gene matches. The germline V gene encodes CDR1 SGHTA and CDR2 FQGNSA. The CDR3 has 15 amino acids.

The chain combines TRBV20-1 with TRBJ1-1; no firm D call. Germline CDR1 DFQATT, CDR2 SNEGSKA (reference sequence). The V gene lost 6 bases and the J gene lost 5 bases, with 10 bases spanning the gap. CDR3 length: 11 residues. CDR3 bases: TGCAGTGCCGCCCGCGGGACTGAAGCTTTCTTT. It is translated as CSAARGTEAFF.